The TCR beta chain described here comes from a study of graft-versus-host responses after intestinal transplantation. Data came from immunoSEQ multiplex PCR; TCRdb stores just in-frame clones and leaves some out. The data show more than 20,000 clones, with 89% seen just once and 5% to 5.5% held by the top ten. V shed 3 bases and J 2 bases; nucleotides not matched to a gene: 3. CDR1 is WNHNN and CDR2 is SYGVQD in the germline V gene (reference sequence). CDR3 length: 14 residues. Turning to this clone: Its specificity is not known.

The study's findings and limits: Some patients had graft-donor T cell macrochimerism. In their allografts, the ratios of graft-versus-host to host-versus-graft T cell clones were high. Early after transplant, HvG clones declined as circulating GvH clones peaked. Recipient-marrow GvH clones were detected, some having first appeared in ileum or blood.

Specimen: PBMCs, collected about 62 days after intestinal transplantation. The TCR was taken from a human patient who received an intestinal transplant, so some T cells may come from the graft donor. V usage is TRBV10-1 and J usage is TRBJ1-1; 7 positions match TRBD1. In DNA form, the CDR3 reads TGCGCCAGCAGTGACCCAGGGGGAAACACTGAAGCTTTCTTT. As protein: CASSDPGGNTEAFF.